The 20 T cell receptor beta chains given below trace back to one sample, sequenced in a study of CD8 T cells in ankylosing spondylitis. TCRdb recomputed calls from the 5' RACE reads with MiXCR, one row per CDR3 protein. The data contain roughly 120,000 distinct CDR3 sequences, 12% to 15% of them singletons. The specimen was blood, either unsorted or a sorted T cell fraction (not recorded which). Source of these receptors: a female donor with ankylosing spondylitis or in good health (not recorded which).

There are many counts of this clonotype. The rearrangement links TRBV12-3 or TRBV12-4 to TRBJ2-5; possible D gene TRBD2, 6 bases. Trimming left V 5 bases short and J 0 bases short, with 16 bases between. This CDR3 contains 16 residues. The CDR3 region is CASSLGTPSYQETQYF. The CDR3 DNA reads TGTGCCAGCAGTCTAGGGACTCCCTCTTACCAAGAGACCCAGTACTTC.

Only a few counts were recorded for this clonotype. V and J are TRBV20-1 and TRBJ1-1; D is possibly TRBD1 (6 bases). Germline lookup yields CDR1 DFQATT and CDR2 SNEGSKA (reference sequence). The CDR3 spans 13 residues. V was trimmed by 5 bases and J by 5 bases, leaving 15 bases between them. CDR3 DNA: TGCAGTGCTTCCACAGGGTTGTGGACTGAAGCTTTCTTT. Amino acids: CSASTGLWTEAFF.

The chain links TRBV2 to TRBJ1-6; D remains unclear. Germline CDR1 is SNHLY and CDR2 is FYNNEI. Trimming took off 8 bases at V and 5 bases at J, with 13 bases between the two ends. The CDR3 is made up of 14 amino acids. CDR3 in amino acids: CASRFGGNNSPLHF. The CDR3 DNA sequence: TGTGCCAGCCGATTCGGCGGCAATAATTCACCCCTCCACTTT.

This clonotype was seen many times. Relative to the germline gene, one junction end is altered; a read error may explain this. V and J are TRBV7-7 and TRBJ2-5, with D uncertain. Germline V gene lookup returns CDR1 SSHAT and CDR2 FNYEAQ (reference sequence). This CDR3 is 14 amino acids long. This CDR3 is CASSLAAGYETQYF. The CDR3 DNA follows: TGTGCTAGCAGCTTAGCAGCAGGATACGAGACCCAGTACTTC. Together with reference TRBV7-7 and TRBJ2-5, the CDR3 gives the full variable domain: GAGVSQSPRYKVTKRGQDVTLRCDPISSHATLYWYQQALGQGPEFLTYFNYEAQPDKSGLPSDRFSAERPEGSISTLTIQRTEQRDSAMYRCASSLAAGYETQYFGPGTRLLVL.

This clonotype appeared a few times. V is TRBV12-3 or TRBV12-4 and J is TRBJ1-5; no clear D gene. V dropped 6 bases and J dropped 5 bases, with 8 bases sitting between them. The CDR3 spans 12 residues. CDR3 sequence: CASSPWDQPQHF. The CDR3 DNA reads TGTGCCAGCAGCCCATGGGATCAGCCCCAGCATTTT.

This clonotype was detected a few times. The chain employs TRBV12-3 or TRBV12-4 and TRBJ1-4; 7 bases are shared with TRBD1. The CDR3 is 15 amino acids. V dropped 4 bases and J dropped 7; count of bases not matched to a gene: 9. The DNA for the CDR3 is TGTGCCAGCAGTTCGAGGACAGGCCCCGGTGAAAAACTGTTTTTT. Translation: CASSSRTGPGEKLFF.

The table lists this clonotype with a few counts. This sequence joins TRBV7-2 and TRBJ2-3; 8 bases are shared with TRBD1. Unmatched junction bases numbered 12, after V lost 5 bases and J lost 8 bases. The CDR3 sequence is 15 residues long. The germline gives CDR1 SGHTA, CDR2 FQGNSA. The CDR3 nucleotides are TGTGCCAGCAGCCCGGGACAGGCCCTCGGGGGTACGCAGTATTTT. It is translated as CASSPGQALGGTQYF.

The chain uses TRBV20-1 and TRBJ2-1; maybe TRBD2 (6 bases). CDR1 is DFQATT, CDR2 SNEGSKA, per germline (reference sequence). This CDR3 region has 15 residues. Trimming stripped 2 bases from V and 8 bases from J, with 19 bases between. CDR3 region: CSARLAKGTGDEQFF. The CDR3 region has the DNA TGCAGTGCTAGACTAGCGAAGGGCACCGGCGATGAGCAGTTCTTC.

To note about this clonotype: Mismatch with germline at one junction end may stem from a read error. The chain joins TRBV5-5 to TRBJ2-3; a possible D gene is TRBD1 (7 bases). In germline, CDR1 is SGHKS, CDR2 YYEKEE (reference sequence). There are 12 residues in the CDR3. Written as DNA, the CDR3 is TGTACCAGCAGGGGGGCAGAAGATACGCAGTATTTT. Encoded protein: CTSRGAEDTQYF.

This clonotype has at least ten counts. CDR3 in amino acids: CSVMTDRTDTQYF. As DNA, the CDR3 is TGCAGCGTTATGACAGACCGCACAGATACGCAGTATTTT. The chain has TRBV29-1 and TRBJ2-3, with D possibly being TRBD1 (5 bases). The CDR3 contains 13 residues. CDR1 is SQVTM and CDR2 is ANQGSEA in the germline V gene. The V end was cut by 5 bases, the J end by 1 base, with 10 bases between.

The V gene is TRBV4-1, the J gene TRBJ2-3, with TRBD1 matching 7 bases. This CDR3 has 19 residues. Germline CDR1 and CDR2: MGHRA and YSYEKL. V lost 0 bases, J lost 0 bases, and 12 bases stayed unmatched. CDR3 in DNA: TGCGCCAGCAGCCAAGATATAGGAGAGTGGGACAGAAGCACAGATACGCAGTATTTT. Amino acid sequence: CASSQDIGEWDRSTDTQYF.

This chain joins TRBV5-1 and TRBJ2-2, with TRBD2 matching over 10 bases. Germline trimming cut 2 bases from V and 6 bases from J; bases unmatched to any gene: 16. Germline CDR1 SGHRS, CDR2 YFSETQ. This CDR3 region has 19 residues. The CDR3 DNA follows: TGCGCCAGCAGCTTCCCTCCCCTATCGGAGCGGGGGGGCGCCGGGGAGCTGTTTTTT. This sequence encodes CASSFPPLSERGGAGELFF.

This clonotype was found a few times. V gene TRBV20-1 combines with J gene TRBJ1-5, with no clear D. CDR1 and CDR2 from the germline V gene are DFQATT and SNEGSKA (reference sequence). Trimming took 2 bases from V and 2 from J, leaving 16 bases between them. This CDR3 comprises 16 residues. Here the CDR3 DNA reads TGCAGTGCTAGAACGGGTATTGGCTTCGGCAATCAGCCCCAGCATTTT. It yields the protein CSARTGIGFGNQPQHF.

There are many counts of this clonotype. The chain employs TRBV12-3 or TRBV12-4 and TRBJ1-1; D ambiguous. The ends were cut back, 0 bases at V and 1 base at J, with 15 bases in the middle. This CDR3 has 17 residues. CDR3 region: CASSLALTGIGNTEAFF. CDR3 DNA: TGTGCCAGCAGTTTAGCGCTAACTGGGATAGGGAACACTGAAGCTTTCTTT.

The chain has TRBV5-1 and TRBJ2-3; 11 bases fit TRBD2. Germline values: CDR1 SGHRS, CDR2 YFSETQ. The CDR3 sequence is 16 residues long. The trim removed 4 bases at V and 4 bases at J, leaving 8 bases unmatched. The CDR3 coding sequence is TGCGCCAGCAGCCACGGACTAGCGGGTCACGCAGATACGCAGTATTTT. Translating gives CASSHGLAGHADTQYF. Based on the CDR3 plus reference TRBV5-1 and TRBJ2-3, the full variable domain is KAGVTQTPRYLIKTRGQQVTLSCSPISGHRSVSWYQQTPGQGLQFLFEYFSETQRNKGNFPGRFSGRQFSNSRSEMNVSTLELGDSALYLCASSHGLAGHADTQYFGPGTRLTVL.

The V call is TRBV12-3 or TRBV12-4, the J call TRBJ2-7; 10 bases align to TRBD2. This CDR3 region has 14 residues. After removal of 6 bases from V and 3 bases from J, the junction contained 5 bases not matched to a gene. The CDR3 DNA follows: TGTGCCAGCAGGGGGACTAGCGCGCGCTACGAGCAGTACTTC. It specifies CASRGTSARYEQYF.

This clonotype was observed a few times. The CDR3 DNA sequence: TGCGCCAGCAGCGCCAGCGGGGGGGCGGCAGATACGCAGTATTTT. It translates to CASSASGGAADTQYF. V and J are TRBV5-1 and TRBJ2-3; 10 nucleotides line up with TRBD2. V gave up 4 bases and J gave up 4 bases; unmatched junction bases: 6. The CDR3 runs to 15 residues. The germline CDR1 and CDR2 sequences are SGHRS and YFSETQ. The full variable domain, completed using reference TRBV5-1 and TRBJ2-3, is KAGVTQTPRYLIKTRGQQVTLSCSPISGHRSVSWYQQTPGQGLQFLFEYFSETQRNKGNFPGRFSGRQFSNSRSEMNVSTLELGDSALYLCASSASGGAADTQYFGPGTRLTVL.

This clonotype has ten or more counts. V usage is TRBV27 and J usage is TRBJ2-7; unclear D gene. Germline lookup yields CDR1 MNHEY and CDR2 SMNVEV (reference sequence). CDR3 length equals 14 residues. V was clipped by 0 bases and J by 4 bases, with 10 bases between them. The CDR3 region is CASSLSVLSYEQYF. In nucleotides, the CDR3 is TGTGCCAGCAGTTTATCGGTGCTTTCATACGAGCAGTACTTC.

This clonotype came up many times. V usage is TRBV6-2 or TRBV6-3 and J usage is TRBJ1-1, with D possibly being TRBD1 (6 bases). V lost 2 bases and J 3 bases, leaving 13 bases between the germline ends. The CDR3 is made up of 15 amino acids. The V gene's germline CDR1 is MNHEY and CDR2 SVGEGT. CDR3 DNA: TGTGCCAGCAGTTACGGCGACAGGTCGGACACTGAAGCTTTCTTT. Protein product: CASSYGDRSDTEAFF.

This clonotype was recorded many times. The genes are TRBV6-1 and TRBJ2-7, with D perhaps matching TRBD2 (5 bases). CDR1 and CDR2 from the germline V gene are MNHNS and SASEGT. Trimming took 5 bases from V and 7 from J, leaving 18 bases between them. The CDR3 contains 14 residues. CDR3 amino acids: CASSNPHTGIEQYF. As DNA, the CDR3 is TGTGCCAGCAGTAATCCTCACACCGGGATTGAGCAGTACTTC.